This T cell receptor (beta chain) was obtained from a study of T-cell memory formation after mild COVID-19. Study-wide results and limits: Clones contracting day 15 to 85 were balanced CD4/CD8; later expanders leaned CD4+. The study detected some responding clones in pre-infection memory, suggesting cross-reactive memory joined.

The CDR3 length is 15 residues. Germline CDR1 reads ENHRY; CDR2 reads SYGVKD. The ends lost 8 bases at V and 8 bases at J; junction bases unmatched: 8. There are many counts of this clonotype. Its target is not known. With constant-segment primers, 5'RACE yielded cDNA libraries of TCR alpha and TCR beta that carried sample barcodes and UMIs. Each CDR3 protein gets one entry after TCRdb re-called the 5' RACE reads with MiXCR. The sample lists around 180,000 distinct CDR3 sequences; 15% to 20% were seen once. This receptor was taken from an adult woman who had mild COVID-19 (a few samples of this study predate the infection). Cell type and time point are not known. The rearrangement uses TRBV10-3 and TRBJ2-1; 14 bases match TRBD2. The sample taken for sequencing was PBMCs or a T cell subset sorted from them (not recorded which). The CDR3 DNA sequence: TGTGCCATCGGCCCCGGGACTAGCGGGGGATATGAGCAGTTCTTC. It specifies CAIGPGTSGGYEQFF.